This TCR beta chain is from a study of T cell responses to AZD1222 COVID-19 vaccine. Background on the study: Both about-4-week and about-12-week second-dose recipients were combined. Broader study findings: Spike-wide vaccine-associated CD4 TCRs dominated at 160-218 and 743-854. Baseline antibody screening turned up just six seropositive AZD1222 recipients. Two AZD1222 administrations were followed by greater Spike-specific TCR breadth and depth.

Germline V gene lookup returns CDR1 SEHNR and CDR2 FQNEAQ (reference sequence). V lost 6 bases, J lost 4 bases, and 12 bases lay in between. The CDR3 loop spans 14 amino acids. About this clone itself: No antigen is known for it.

The assay was immunoSEQ multiplex PCR, and TCRdb's table has in-frame clones only and misses some. The sample consists of 55,000 to 75,000 clones, around 85% of them appearing once. The sequencing here drew on peripheral blood, taken on day 0 of AZD1222 vaccination. This receptor was identified in an adult in good health. The chain employs TRBV7-9 and TRBJ2-2; D gene unclear. The CDR3 DNA reads TGTGCCAGCAGTGGCCCGGGTGGCACCGGGGAGCTGTTTTTT. Its translation: CASSGPGGTGELFF.